These 10 T cell receptor beta chains share one sample of origin, sequenced in a study of early T cells in non-severe SARS-CoV-2 infection (dated by TCRdb to the early 2020s). To prepare the library, 5' RACE was applied. The sequencer was a NextSeq 500. The public sequencing data were trimmed at Q25 with fastp and processed into clonotypes with MiXCR by TCRdb, which kept only in-frame beta chains. Entries that share a CDR3 protein sequence are merged under the most common genes and DNA. This sample lists roughly 110,000 distinct CDR3 sequences; around 10% were detected once. The top ten clones comprise 7.6% of the sample. Sequencing was done on a sample of whole blood. The receptors here all came from an adult who was a healthcare worker with PCR-confirmed SARS-CoV-2 infection or an uninfected control (not recorded which).

The chain employs TRBV6-6 and TRBJ2-7, with no clear D. This CDR3 spans 16 amino acids. Germline-derived CDR1 and CDR2 are MNHNY and SVGAGI (reference sequence). V lost 0 bases and J lost 0, with 12 bases in between. CDR3 sequence (DNA): TGTGCCAGCAGTTACTCGAAGGTAGCCACCTCCTACGAGCAGTACTTC. This sequence encodes CASSYSKVATSYEQYF.

This clonotype was found many times. The gene calls are TRBV9 and TRBJ2-7; perhaps TRBD1 as D (6 bases). Looked up from germline, CDR1 is SGDLS and CDR2 is YYNGEE. This CDR3 contains 15 residues. The ends were cut back, 2 bases at V and 5 bases at J, with 17 bases in the middle. The CDR3 DNA is TGTGCCAGCAGCGTCCAGGGGTCCCGAGCCGACGAGCAGTACTTC. It yields the protein CASSVQGSRADEQYF.

V gene TRBV28 combines with J gene TRBJ2-7; no clear D gene. Trimming shortened V by 4 bases and J by 1 base, and 8 bases separated the two germline ends. From germline, CDR1 is MDHEN and CDR2 SYDVKM. The CDR3 runs 13 residues. The CDR3 reads CASSSYLSYEQYF. CDR3 nucleotides: TGTGCCAGCAGTTCCTACTTGTCCTACGAGCAGTACTTC.

This clonotype occurred a few times. This chain connects TRBV6-2 or TRBV6-3 to TRBJ2-1; 7 positions agree with TRBD2. Losses at the gene ends were 5 bases for V and 6 bases for J; bases not matched to a gene: 13. The germline gives CDR1 MNHEY, CDR2 SVGEGT. CDR3 length: 16 residues. The chain's CDR3 is CASSAPGAGVSNEQFF. The CDR3, as DNA: TGTGCCAGCAGTGCTCCGGGCGCGGGAGTAAGCAATGAGCAGTTCTTC.

Many counts were recorded for this clonotype. The chain has TRBV28 and TRBJ2-1; 8 positions match TRBD2. Germline loops: CDR1 MDHEN, CDR2 SYDVKM. The V gene end was trimmed by 6 bases and the J gene end by 6 bases; junction bases not matched to a gene: 10. The CDR3 totals 15 residues. The CDR3 protein is CASSPSGRAFNEQFF. The DNA of the CDR3 is TGTGCCAGCAGCCCCAGCGGGAGAGCTTTCAATGAGCAGTTCTTC.

The sample holds a few counts of this clonotype. The chain has TRBV20-1 and TRBJ2-1, with a weak D call TRBD2 (5 bases). The germline gives CDR1 DFQATT, CDR2 SNEGSKA (reference sequence). The length of the CDR3 is 14 residues. The V end lost 4 bases, the J end lost 4 bases, and 14 bases lay between the germline ends. Here the CDR3 reads CSAISGYSYNEQFF. In nucleotides, the CDR3 is TGCAGTGCTATCAGCGGTTACTCATACAATGAGCAGTTCTTC.

This clonotype was recorded many times. The rearrangement uses TRBV28 and TRBJ2-7, with D possibly being TRBD2 (5 bases). This CDR3 region has 12 residues. The V gene's germline CDR1 is MDHEN and CDR2 SYDVKM. V was pared by 6 bases and J by 4 bases, with 10 bases between. The CDR3 here is CASSVEEYEQYF. DNA of the CDR3: TGTGCCAGCAGCGTGGAGGAGTACGAGCAGTACTTC.

Only a few counts were recorded for this clonotype. The chain carries TRBV5-4 and TRBJ2-6; D is possibly TRBD2 (6 bases). Germline assignment: CDR1 SGHNT and CDR2 YYREEE (reference sequence). This CDR3 spans 15 amino acids. Trimming shortened V by 2 bases and J by 4 bases, and 10 bases separated the two germline ends. The CDR3 DNA follows: TGTGCCAGCAGCTTCGGGGGAAGAGGGGCCAACGTCCTGACTTTC. Encoded protein: CASSFGGRGANVLTF.

Only a few counts were recorded for this clonotype. V is TRBV5-5 and J is TRBJ2-4, with unresolved D. Germline V lookup: CDR1 SGHKS, CDR2 YYEKEE (reference sequence). The CDR3 contains 15 residues. The germline V and J ends were trimmed by 0 bases and 1 base, with 8 bases remaining between them. Here the CDR3 DNA reads TGTGCCAGCAGCTTGGGGGAATGGGCCAAAAACATTCAGTACTTC. This encodes CASSLGEWAKNIQYF.

This clonotype was counted at least ten times. The chain joins TRBV7-8 to TRBJ2-1; 9 bases match TRBD2. Germline V gives CDR1 SGHVS, CDR2 FQNEAQ. This CDR3 is built from 18 residues. V lost 0 bases and J lost 4; bases outside the gene matches: 10. The CDR3 region is CASSLARGGRAAYNEQFF. For the CDR3, the DNA is TGTGCCAGCAGCTTAGCGCGGGGCGGGAGGGCCGCGTACAATGAGCAGTTCTTC.